Presented here are 16 T cell receptor beta chains from one specimen sequenced in a study of blood T cell repertoires in COVID-19. The repertoire was sequenced with immunoSEQ multiplex PCR; TCRdb's copy has only in-frame clones and lacks some. The sample contains around 130,000 clones, around 80% of which appear only once. Sequencing was done on a sample of peripheral blood. The source is a woman aged 60-75 years with acute or convalescent COVID-19.

The chain couples TRBV7-3 to TRBJ1-1, with a weak D call TRBD1 (6 bases). Germline CDR1 and CDR2: SGHTA and FQGTGA. The CDR3 consists of 14 residues. Trimming pared 2 bases from V and 4 bases from J, leaving 11 bases between. The CDR3 sequence: CASSLGGRVTEAFF. Here the CDR3 DNA reads TGTGCCAGCAGCTTAGGGGGCAGGGTCACTGAAGCTTTCTTT.

The V call is TRBV19, the J call TRBJ2-3; 7 nucleotides agree with TRBD2. This CDR3 has 14 amino acids. J was trimmed by 0 bases and V by 6 bases; bases with no gene match: 3. Looked up from germline, CDR1 is LNHDA and CDR2 is SQIVND (reference sequence). CDR3 DNA: TGTGCCAGTAGAGAGCGGGGTAGCACAGATACGCAGTATTTT. It encodes CASRERGSTDTQYF.

In this sample, this clone turned up a few times. This chain connects TRBV9 to TRBJ1-1, with a weak D call TRBD1 (6 bases). With 4 bases removed from V and 4 bases from J, the gap between germline ends came to 11 bases. Germline loops: CDR1 SGDLS, CDR2 YYNGEE. There are 13 residues in the CDR3. CDR3 residues: CASSLMDSTEAFF. Written as DNA, the CDR3 is TGTGCCAGCAGCTTAATGGACAGCACTGAAGCTTTCTTT.

The chain links TRBV9 to TRBJ2-3, with D possibly being TRBD1 (5 bases). V lost 1 base and J 5 bases, leaving 14 bases between the germline ends. The V gene's germline CDR1 is SGDLS and CDR2 YYNGEE. The CDR3 has 15 residues. The CDR3 DNA sequence: TGTGCCAGCAGCGTAACAGGCGAAAAGATAGATACGCAGTATTTT. Its translation: CASSVTGEKIDTQYF.

Only one count was recorded for this clone. The rearrangement links TRBV28 to TRBJ1-1; tentative D call: TRBD1 (6 bases). This CDR3 comprises 15 residues. Germline lookup yields CDR1 MDHEN and CDR2 SYDVKM. Trimming took 6 bases from V and 0 from J, leaving 14 bases between them. CDR3 nucleotides: TGTGCCAGCAGAGTAAGGGGGACGATGAACACTGAAGCTTTCTTT. Translating gives CASRVRGTMNTEAFF.

The chain joins TRBV7-2 to TRBJ1-3; no definite D call. The CDR3 sequence is 15 residues long. The V and J ends lost 2 bases and 1 base respectively, with 9 bases between them. Germline-derived CDR1 and CDR2 are SGHTA and FQGNSA. CDR3 nucleotides: TGTGCCAGCAGCTTACGGGTGGGTTCTGGAAACACCATATATTTT. This codes for CASSLRVGSGNTIYF.

The CDR3 spells CASSSPPPGNEQFF. DNA for the CDR3: TGTGCCAGCAGCTCCCCGCCACCGGGGAATGAGCAGTTCTTC. The V call is TRBV7-9, the J call TRBJ2-1, with D tentatively TRBD2 (5 bases). V shed 4 bases and J shed 7 bases, with 14 bases lying between them. Germline V gene sequence: CDR1 SEHNR, CDR2 FQNEAQ (reference sequence). The CDR3 has 14 amino acids.

The chain employs TRBV3-1 (or the pseudogene TRBV3-2) and TRBJ1-2; the D gene is possibly TRBD1 (6 bases). CDR3 size: 14 residues. V shed 2 bases and J shed 4 bases, with 11 bases lying between them. CDR1 is LGHDT, CDR2 YNNKEL, per germline (reference sequence). In DNA form, the CDR3 reads TGTGCCAGCAGCCAACATGGACAGCTCTATGGCTACACCTTC. Amino acid sequence: CASSQHGQLYGYTF.

This sequence joins TRBV4-1 and TRBJ1-2; D perhaps matches TRBD1 (6 bases). Between the trimmed V and J ends, which lost 1 base and 8 bases, there was a span of 20 bases. The CDR3 contains 16 residues. Germline loops: CDR1 MGHRA, CDR2 YSYEKL. The CDR3: CASSQASGDPTYGYTF. The CDR3 region has the DNA TGCGCCAGCAGCCAAGCATCAGGGGATCCGACGTACGGCTACACCTTC.

The gene calls are TRBV5-1 and TRBJ2-3; 11 positions match TRBD2. Germline V lookup: CDR1 SGHRS, CDR2 YFSETQ. The CDR3 extends over 15 amino acids. The V segment lost 3 bases and the J segment 3 bases; nucleotides outside the gene matches: 3. The CDR3 DNA reads as TGCGCCAGCAGCTCGACTAGCGGGACAACAGATACGCAGTATTTT. It encodes CASSSTSGTTDTQYF.

This clone was counted only a few times. The V gene is TRBV25-1, the J gene TRBJ1-2, with a tentative D call TRBD1 (5 bases). The V and J ends lost 0 bases and 7 bases respectively, with 21 bases between them. Per the germline V gene, CDR1 is MGHDK and CDR2 is SYGVNS. The CDR3 loop spans 17 amino acids. The CDR3 here is CASSEYGGLKSTGGYTF. CDR3 in DNA: TGTGCCAGCAGTGAATACGGGGGACTAAAGTCGACGGGTGGCTACACCTTC.

V gene TRBV6-5 combines with J gene TRBJ1-1; D is unresolved. Germline V lookup: CDR1 MNHEY, CDR2 SVGAGI. The CDR3 length is 13 residues. Between the trimmed V and J ends, which lost 6 bases and 5 bases, there was a span of 13 bases. The CDR3 protein is CASSRPGGTEAFF. CDR3 coding DNA: TGTGCCAGCAGCCGCCCGGGTGGTACTGAAGCTTTCTTT.

This rearrangement joins TRBV13 to TRBJ2-5; 16 bases agree with TRBD2. From germline, CDR1 is PRHDT and CDR2 FYEKMQ (reference sequence). The CDR3 spans 18 residues. The junction had 7 bases not matched to a gene; V was cut back by 1 base and J by 5 bases. The CDR3 here is CASSLAGLAGGQSETQYF. As DNA, the CDR3 is TGTGCCAGCAGCTTAGCGGGACTAGCGGGGGGGCAGTCGGAGACCCAGTACTTC.

The chain's CDR3 is CASSLGGARHLHGYTF. In DNA, the CDR3 is TGTGCCAGCAGCTTAGGCGGAGCCCGTCACCTACATGGCTACACCTTC. The chain couples TRBV7-2 to TRBJ1-2; D not resolved. Germline V gives CDR1 SGHTA, CDR2 FQGNSA. The germline V and J ends were trimmed by 1 base and 6 bases, with 18 bases remaining between them. The CDR3 loop spans 16 amino acids.

The chain joins TRBV21-1 to TRBJ1-3. TRBV21-1 is marked as a pseudogene. The CDR3 runs 15 residues. CDR3 bases: TGTCCAAACCGTGGGGGGTTATCCTCTGGAAACACCATATATTTT. Translation gives CPNRGGLSSGNTIYF.

The rearrangement links TRBV6-5 to TRBJ1-1, with 8 bases aligning to TRBD1. Germline values: CDR1 MNHEY, CDR2 SVGAGI. Trimming at V came to 8 bases and at J to 4 bases, leaving 9 bases not matched to a gene. The CDR3 totals 14 residues. CDR3 in DNA: TGTGCCAGCTATGCCGGGACAGGAGGCACTGAAGCTTTCTTT. Translating it yields CASYAGTGGTEAFF.